This passage covers 28 T cell receptor beta chains from one sample sequenced in a study of blood T cell repertoires in COVID-19. Generated by immunoSEQ multiplex PCR, the TCRdb table keeps only in-frame clones and is missing some. The sample lists under 300,000 clones, roughly 84% seen once, with 3% to 4% in the top ten. Sequenced input: peripheral blood. These receptors were collected from a middle-aged woman with active or convalescent COVID-19.

The chain employs TRBV28 and TRBJ1-2, with 7 bases lining up with TRBD1. Germline trimming cut 5 bases from V and 4 bases from J; bases unmatched to any gene: 4. Germline V gives CDR1 MDHEN, CDR2 SYDVKM. CDR3 length equals 13 residues. For the CDR3, the DNA is TGTGCCAGCAGTGGGGGACAGTTCTATGGCTACACCTTC. This gives the protein CASSGGQFYGYTF.

V gene TRBV10-3 combines with J gene TRBJ1-1; D is unclear. The CDR3 sequence is 12 residues long. Per germline, CDR1 ENHRY and CDR2 SYGVKD. V lost 6 bases, J lost 7 bases, and 12 bases lay in between. The CDR3 DNA is TGTGCCATCAGACCCGGACGGGGTGAAGCTTTCTTT. Protein sequence: CAIRPGRGEAFF.

The chain uses TRBV10-1 and TRBJ2-2; 10 bases match TRBD1. Germline-derived CDR1 and CDR2 are WNHNN and SYGVQD (reference sequence). Losses at the gene ends were 2 bases for V and 6 bases for J; bases not matched to a gene: 3. The CDR3 length is 15 residues. The CDR3: CASSEPGQGPGELFF. CDR3 sequence (DNA): TGCGCCAGCAGTGAGCCGGGACAGGGGCCCGGGGAGCTGTTTTTT.

The chain uses TRBV6-5 and TRBJ1-1; TRBD1 agrees at 11 bases. V trimming: 0 bases; J trimming: 6 bases; junction bases outside the gene matches: 6. The CDR3 consists of 16 residues. The V gene's germline CDR1 is MNHEY and CDR2 SVGAGI. In DNA, the CDR3 is TGTGCCAGCAGTTACTCCGGGACAGGGGGTTTCGCTGAAGCTTTCTTT. It is translated as CASSYSGTGGFAEAFF.

The J gene is TRBJ1-6, the V gene TRBV30; D not resolved. The germline gives CDR1 GTSNPN, CDR2 SVGIG (reference sequence). V was shortened by 5 bases and J by 0 bases, with 8 bases between the two germline ends. The CDR3 spans 14 residues. The CDR3 nucleotides are TGTGCCTGGGAGGAACACTCCTATAATTCACCCCTCCACTTT. It codes for CAWEEHSYNSPLHF.

The rearrangement uses TRBV15 and TRBJ2-6, with D perhaps matching TRBD2 (6 bases). The CDR3 extends over 16 amino acids. Per the germline V gene, CDR1 is LNHNV and CDR2 is YYDKDF (reference sequence). V lost 5 bases and J lost 0, with 11 bases in between. The chain's CDR3 is CATSWRGFSGANVLTF. As DNA, the CDR3 is TGTGCCACCAGCTGGAGGGGCTTCTCTGGGGCCAACGTCCTGACTTTC. The full variable domain, completed using reference TRBV15 and TRBJ2-6, is DAMVIQNPRYQVTQFGKPVTLSCSQTLNHNVMYWYQQKSSQAPKLLFHYYDKDFNNEADTPDNFQSRRPNTSFCFLDIRSPGLGDTAMYLCATSWRGFSGANVLTFGAGSRLTVL.

This chain links TRBV7-3 with TRBJ2-7; TRBD1 agrees at 9 bases. V lost 5 bases to trimming and J lost 6 bases; unmatched junction nucleotides: 5. This CDR3 contains 13 residues. Germline values: CDR1 SGHTA, CDR2 FQGTGA. The CDR3 here is CASSPGQGGEQYF. The CDR3 DNA follows: TGTGCCAGCAGCCCGGGACAGGGTGGCGAGCAGTACTTC.

The chain employs TRBV9 and TRBJ1-1; D is possibly TRBD1 (5 bases). This CDR3 contains 16 residues. The V end was cut by 0 bases, the J end by 0 bases, with 12 bases between. Germline values: CDR1 SGDLS, CDR2 YYNGEE. CDR3 DNA: TGTGCCAGCAGCGTAGATGGGGGGTTGATGAACACTGAAGCTTTCTTT. It translates to CASSVDGGLMNTEAFF.

The rearrangement links TRBV30 to TRBJ1-6, with D perhaps matching TRBD1 (6 bases). Trimming removed 0 bases from V and 7 bases from J, with 13 bases in between. The CDR3 extends over 15 amino acids. CDR1 is GTSNPN and CDR2 is SVGIG in the germline V gene (reference sequence). The CDR3 is CAWSVPEGVNSPLHF. CDR3 nucleotide sequence: TGTGCCTGGAGTGTACCCGAGGGGGTGAATTCACCCCTCCACTTT. Together with reference TRBV30 and TRBJ1-6, the CDR3 gives the full variable domain: SQTIHQWPATLVQPVGSPLSLECTVEGTSNPNLYWYRQAAGRGLQLLFYSVGIGQISSEVPQNLSASRPQDRQFILSSKKLLLSDSGFYLCAWSVPEGVNSPLHFGNGTRLTVT.

The chain has TRBV4-2 and TRBJ2-5, with D perhaps TRBD2 (5 bases). The CDR3 has 14 amino acids. V was cut by 1 base and J by 7 bases, with 13 bases left in between. Per the germline V gene, CDR1 is LGHNA and CDR2 is YNFKEQ. The CDR3 coding sequence is TGTGCCAGCAGCCAAGCACGGGCCCGGGGGACCCAGTACTTC. This sequence encodes CASSQARARGTQYF.

This chain connects TRBV6-6 to TRBJ2-4, with TRBD2 matching over 12 bases. CDR1 is MNHNY, CDR2 SVGAGI, per germline (reference sequence). The CDR3 is 18 amino acids. The junction had 8 bases not matched to a gene; V was cut back by 5 bases and J by 0 bases. The CDR3 sequence is CASSQRTSGDLAKNIQYF. The CDR3 DNA follows: TGTGCCAGCAGTCAACGGACTAGCGGGGACCTAGCCAAAAACATTCAGTACTTC.

The rearrangement links TRBV7-8 to TRBJ2-2, with 7 bases identical to TRBD2. Germline assignment: CDR1 SGHVS and CDR2 FQNEAQ. The CDR3 runs to 15 residues. V lost 5 bases to trimming and J lost 2 bases; unmatched junction nucleotides: 5. In DNA form, the CDR3 reads TGTGCCAGCAGCCCCGGGACTACTAACACCGGGGAGCTGTTTTTT. It yields the protein CASSPGTTNTGELFF.

The chain employs TRBV9 and TRBJ1-1; D is undetermined. Per the germline V gene, CDR1 is SGDLS and CDR2 is YYNGEE. V was trimmed by 0 bases and J by 8 bases, leaving 17 bases between them. The CDR3 runs 15 residues. This CDR3 reads CASSVDGRAPGEAFF. The CDR3 nucleotides are TGTGCCAGCAGCGTAGATGGAAGGGCGCCGGGAGAAGCTTTCTTT.

This clone showed up just a few times. The V call is TRBV11-2, the J call TRBJ2-5; 9 nucleotides agree with TRBD2. V shed 10 bases, J shed 5 bases, and the junction held 14 bases outside the gene matches. The CDR3 consists of 15 residues. Germline lookup yields CDR1 SGHAT and CDR2 FQNNGV. This CDR3 is CATKTSGNHAETQYF. DNA for the CDR3: TGTGCCACCAAGACTAGCGGTAACCATGCGGAGACCCAGTACTTC.

The chain is built from TRBV25-1 and TRBJ1-6; no firm D call. This CDR3 region has 13 residues. Trimming cost V 5 bases and J 6 bases, with 8 bases left between them. Germline V gene data show CDR1 as MGHDK and CDR2 as SYGVNS. The CDR3 loop is CASSTGTNSPLHF. CDR3 in DNA: TGTGCCAGCAGTACGGGAACTAATTCACCCCTCCACTTT.

This chain joins TRBV2 and TRBJ1-6; D ambiguous. This CDR3 is built from 15 residues. Germline CDR1 reads SNHLY; CDR2 reads FYNNEI. The V gene lost 9 bases and the J gene lost 0 bases, with 12 bases spanning the gap. CDR3 sequence: CASSDWSSYNSPLHF. CDR3 nucleotide sequence: TGTGCCAGTTCAGACTGGAGCTCCTATAATTCACCCCTCCACTTT.

The gene calls are TRBV19 and TRBJ2-1, with 10 nucleotides matching TRBD2. The germline V gene encodes CDR1 LNHDA and CDR2 SQIVND (reference sequence). Trimming removed 5 bases from V and 10 bases from J; junction bases left unmatched: 5. The CDR3 is 13 residues long. In DNA, the CDR3 is TGTGCCAGTAGTCCGCTAGCGGGGGTCGAGCAGTTCTTC. Translation: CASSPLAGVEQFF. Drawing the rest from reference TRBV19 and TRBJ2-1, the complete variable domain is DGGITQSPKYLFRKEGQNVTLSCEQNLNHDAMYWYRQDPGQGLRLIYYSQIVNDFQKGDIAEGYSVSREKKESFPLTVTSAQKNPTAFYLCASSPLAGVEQFFGPGTRLTVL.

This chain uses TRBV27 with TRBJ1-6, with a tentative D call TRBD1 (6 bases). Germline CDR1 is MNHEY and CDR2 is SMNVEV (reference sequence). The CDR3 totals 15 residues. V was shortened by 7 bases and J by 0 bases, with 10 bases between the two germline ends. CDR3 protein: CASNPDSSYNSPLHF. In DNA, the CDR3 is TGTGCCAGCAACCCGGACAGCTCCTATAATTCACCCCTCCACTTT.

The chain couples TRBV3-1 (or the pseudogene TRBV3-2) to TRBJ2-7; 13 bases agree with TRBD2. The CDR3 loop spans 15 amino acids. CDR1 is LGHDT and CDR2 is YNNKEL in the germline V gene (reference sequence). Trimming took 4 bases from V and 7 from J; bases not matched to a gene: 7. Written as DNA, the CDR3 is TGTGCCAGCAGCCCTACTAGCGGGGGGGTCGGGGAGCAGTACGTC. Encoded protein: CASSPTSGGVGEQYV.

This chain joins TRBV9 and TRBJ2-3; 8 bases are a match to TRBD2. The CDR3 extends over 16 amino acids. The germline CDR1 and CDR2 sequences are SGDLS and YYNGEE. J was trimmed by 1 base and V by 0 bases; bases with no gene match: 4. In DNA, the CDR3 is TGTGCCAGCAGCGTAGTGGCGGGGGGCCGCACAGATACGCAGTATTTT. This encodes CASSVVAGGRTDTQYF.

This chain links TRBV28 with TRBJ1-2; 10 bases agree with TRBD1. V trimming: 5 bases; J trimming: 6 bases; junction bases outside the gene matches: 9. CDR1 is MDHEN, CDR2 SYDVKM, per germline. The CDR3 runs to 15 residues. The chain's CDR3 is CASSEGQGRWNGYTF. CDR3 coding DNA: TGTGCCAGCAGTGAGGGACAGGGGCGATGGAATGGCTACACCTTC.

The V gene is TRBV18, the J gene TRBJ1-1, with a tentative D call TRBD1 (5 bases). Germline V lookup: CDR1 KGHSH, CDR2 LQKENI. This CDR3 is 14 amino acids long. Trimming stripped 8 bases from V and 6 bases from J, with 19 bases between. Written as DNA, the CDR3 is TGTGCCAGCAAACAGGCGCAGGGTCGCGCTGAAGCTTTCTTT. Encoded protein: CASKQAQGRAEAFF.

The chain has TRBV18 and TRBJ2-1; possibly TRBD2 for D (6 bases). The ends were cut back, 8 bases at V and 1 base at J, with 15 bases in the middle. Germline CDR1 and CDR2: KGHSH and LQKENI. This CDR3 has 15 residues. The CDR3 nucleotides read TGTGCCAGCACCTCCCGCGGGGATTCCTACAATGAGCAGTTCTTC. It translates to CASTSRGDSYNEQFF.

This chain joins TRBV7-8 and TRBJ1-5; TRBD1 aligns across 7 bases. Germline V gene sequence: CDR1 SGHVS, CDR2 FQNEAQ. The length of the CDR3 is 16 residues. The J segment lost 3 bases and the V segment lost 0 bases, leaving 5 bases of the junction unmatched. As DNA, the CDR3 is TGTGCCAGCAGCTTAGCTTCAGGGGGTAACAATCAGCCCCAGCATTTT. Translated, it gives CASSLASGGNNQPQHF.

This clone occurred once. The chain uses TRBV7-9 and TRBJ1-1, with a tentative D call TRBD1 (6 bases). Germline CDR1 reads SEHNR; CDR2 reads FQNEAQ (reference sequence). Trimming cost V 2 bases and J 7 bases, with 11 bases left between them. CDR3 size: 13 residues. The CDR3 DNA reads TGTGCCAGCAGCTTAAGACAGGACCTTGAAGCTTTCTTT. This sequence encodes CASSLRQDLEAFF.

A remark on this clone: One junction end disagrees with the germline gene, perhaps due to a read error. This chain links TRBV6-5 with TRBJ1-6, with 7 positions matching TRBD1. The CDR3 consists of 14 residues. Germline V gene sequence: CDR1 MNHEY, CDR2 SVGAGI. The CDR3 DNA sequence: TGTGCCAGCACCAGACAGGGTCGGAATTCACTCCTCCACTTT. This translates into CASTRQGRNSLLHF.

The V call is TRBV10-2, the J call TRBJ1-1; 7 nucleotides align to TRBD1. V lost 5 bases to trimming and J lost 11 bases; unmatched junction nucleotides: 8. This CDR3 has 12 amino acids. Germline loops: CDR1 WSHSY, CDR2 SAAADI. CDR3 DNA sequence: TGCGCCAGCAGTCCACAGGGGACGTGGGCTTTCTTT. Translation: CASSPQGTWAFF.

V is TRBV18 and J is TRBJ2-5; possibly TRBD1 for D (5 bases). This CDR3 has 12 amino acids. Germline CDR1 and CDR2: KGHSH and LQKENI. The V end was cut by 3 bases, the J end by 5 bases, with 7 bases between. This CDR3 is CASSPRAETQYF. Written as DNA, the CDR3 is TGTGCCAGCTCACCCAGGGCTGAGACCCAGTACTTC.